This TCR beta chain was sequenced during a study of cytomegalovirus exposure and HLA in healthy donors. The CDR3 runs 14 residues. The V gene's germline CDR1 is MNHNY and CDR2 SVGAGI (reference sequence). The V gene end was trimmed by 5 bases and the J gene end by 6 bases; junction bases not matched to a gene: 3. To note about this clone: Its antigen is still unknown.

The study, taken as a whole, reports: Indistinguishable V segments such as TRBV6-2 and TRBV6-3 were excluded. TCR beta chains associated with HLA were, in a later analysis, more clonally expanded than equally common others. Prior analysis indicated that the majority of TCR beta V segments exhibited productivity approximately 87% or approximately 30% of the time.

The PCR employed 60 Vbeta primers together with 13 Jbeta primers. Generated by immunoSEQ multiplex PCR, the TCRdb table keeps only in-frame clones and is missing some. The sample consists of around 110,000 clones, roughly 66% of them appearing once. This sequence was found in a man aged 18 to 29 in good health and CMV-seronegative. J is TRBJ2-1 and V is TRBV6-6; 11 bases are shared with TRBD2. The sample was PBMCs. The CDR3 bases are TGTGCCAGCAGTGAGACTAGCGGGACCAATGAGCAGTTCTTC. Its translation: CASSETSGTNEQFF.